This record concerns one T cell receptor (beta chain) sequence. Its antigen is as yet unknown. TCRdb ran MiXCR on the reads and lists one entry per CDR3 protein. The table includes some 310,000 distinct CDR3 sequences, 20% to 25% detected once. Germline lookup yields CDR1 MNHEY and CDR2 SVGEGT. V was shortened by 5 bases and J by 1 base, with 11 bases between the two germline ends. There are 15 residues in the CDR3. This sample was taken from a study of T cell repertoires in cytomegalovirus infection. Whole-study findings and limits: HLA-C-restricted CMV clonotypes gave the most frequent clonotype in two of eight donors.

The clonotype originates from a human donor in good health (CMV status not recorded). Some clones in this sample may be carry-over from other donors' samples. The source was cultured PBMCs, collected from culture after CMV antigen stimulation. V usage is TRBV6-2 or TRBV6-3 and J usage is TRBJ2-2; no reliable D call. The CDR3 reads CASSGSPLNTGELFF. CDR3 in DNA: TGTGCCAGCAGTGGTAGCCCCTTGAACACCGGGGAGCTGTTTTTT.